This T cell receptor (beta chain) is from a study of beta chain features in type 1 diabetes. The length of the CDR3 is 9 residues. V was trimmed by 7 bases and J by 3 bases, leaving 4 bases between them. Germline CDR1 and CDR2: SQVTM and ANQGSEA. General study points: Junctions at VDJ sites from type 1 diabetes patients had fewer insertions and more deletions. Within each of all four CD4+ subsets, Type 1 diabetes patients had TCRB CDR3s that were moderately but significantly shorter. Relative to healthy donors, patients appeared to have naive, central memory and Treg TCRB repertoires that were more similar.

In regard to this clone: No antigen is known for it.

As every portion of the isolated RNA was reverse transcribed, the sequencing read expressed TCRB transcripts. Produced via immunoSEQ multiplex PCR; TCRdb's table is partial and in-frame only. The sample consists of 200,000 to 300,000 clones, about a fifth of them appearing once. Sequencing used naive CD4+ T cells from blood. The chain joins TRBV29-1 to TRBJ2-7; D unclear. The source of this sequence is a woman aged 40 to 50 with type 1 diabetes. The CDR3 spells CSAYYEQYF. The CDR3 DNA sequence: TGCAGCGCTTACTACGAGCAGTACTTC.